This T cell receptor beta chain appears in the sequencing data of a study of tumor and adjacent non-tumor tissue in lung cancer. No cell sorting was done before RNA was extracted from the tissue. This non-tumor lung sample came from over 3 cm beyond the tumor edge. TCRbeta libraries were built with three rounds of nested PCR, modified from ARM-PCR. TCRdb processed the multiplex PCR reads anew with MiXCR; each CDR3 protein has one entry. Of fewer than 90,000 distinct CDR3 sequences listed, about 77% are singletons. Germline values: CDR1 SQVTM, CDR2 ANQGSEA. There are 12 residues in the CDR3. Comments on this clonotype: Its specificity is unknown. An end of the junction does not agree with germline; a read error may underlie this.

Findings and limits, study-wide: Normal lung showed higher cumulative top 100 clone frequency than tumor.

The chain links TRBV29-1 to TRBJ2-1; TRBD1 matches at 9 bases. The TCR was taken from a woman between 50 and 59 years old with non-small cell lung cancer. The sequenced sample was distant non-tumor lung tissue. The CDR3: CSIENRGREQLF. The CDR3 DNA sequence: TGCAGCATTGAAAACAGGGGGCGTGAGCAGTTGTTC.